This T cell receptor (beta chain) comes out of a study of cytomegalovirus exposure and HLA in healthy donors. Regarding the study as a whole: In a later analysis, several top co-occurrence clusters appeared linked to parvovirus B19, influenza, CMV and Epstein-Barr virus. In vitro assays verified that three CMV-associated chains recognized CMV antigens specifically. Trimming of TCR beta V- and J-genes showed a link, identified in a later analysis, to a missense DCLRE1C variant. The authors later found TCR association rates varying by HLA locus, with DRB1 most and HLA-C fewest.

As to this clone: As yet, its antigen is unknown.

13 Jbeta primers and 60 Vbeta primers were used for the PCR. Here immunoSEQ multiplex PCR was the method, and the copy in TCRdb shows in-frame clones only, minus some. The data show about 100,000 clones, around 72% seen once. V lost 8 bases, J lost 4 bases, and 12 bases lay in between. The CDR3 loop spans 13 amino acids. CDR1 is ENHRY, CDR2 SYGVKD, per germline. The source is a male donor in good health and CMV-seropositive. The J gene is TRBJ1-5, the V gene TRBV10-3, with D hard to call. Sequenced sample: PBMCs. This CDR3 is CAIQSGQNQPQHF. CDR3 bases: TGTGCCATCCAAAGTGGTCAGAATCAGCCCCAGCATTTT.